The rows below give T cell receptor beta chains drawn from one sample of a study of T cells in Graves' hyperthyroidism and ophthalmopathy. TCRdb reprocessed the multiplex PCR reads with MiXCR, giving one entry per CDR3 protein. The sample contains 450,000 to 600,000 distinct CDR3 sequences, approximately 15% of which appear only once. Sequences were obtained from blood. The receptors were gathered from a woman aged 40 to 50 with Graves' hyperthyroidism. The CDR3 runs from the conserved cysteine through the conserved F or W. Each record gives: CDR3 DNA, CDR3 protein, V gene, clone size, J gene, D gene. The D gene is left open where the match is weak. Clone size is stated in some rows and not others, as once, few, many or a class when expanded.

CDR3 DNA: TGTGCCAGCACCACATATCGGAGCAATCAGCCCCAGCATTTT
CDR3 protein: CASTTYRSNQPQHF
V gene: TRBV28
clone size: many
J gene: TRBJ1-5
D gene: .

CDR3 DNA: TGTGCCAGCAGTTTAAATCTAGCCGCAGATACGCAGTATTTT
CDR3 protein: CASSLNLAADTQYF
V gene: TRBV27
clone size: many
J gene: TRBJ2-3
D gene: .

CDR3 DNA: TGTGCCTGGAGTGGTTTCGGGTTATTCGGAACAGATACGCAGTATTTT
CDR3 protein: CAWSGFGLFGTDTQYF
V gene: TRBV30
clone size: many
J gene: TRBJ2-3
D gene: .

CDR3 DNA: TGTGCCAGCAGTTTTGTGGGGGCCTTAGGCGGGCGGCCGGATACGCAGTATTTT
CDR3 protein: CASSFVGALGGRPDTQYF
V gene: TRBV28
clone size: many
J gene: TRBJ2-3
D gene: .

CDR3 DNA: TGCGCCAGCAGCCCGGGCCCGACAAATGGCTACACCTTC
CDR3 protein: CASSPGPTNGYTF
V gene: TRBV5-1
clone size: .
J gene: TRBJ1-2
D gene: .

CDR3 DNA: TGTGCCAGCAGGCAGGGTCCCTACGAGCAGTACTTC
CDR3 protein: CASRQGPYEQYF
V gene: TRBV28
clone size: many
J gene: TRBJ2-7
D gene: .

CDR3 DNA: TGCAGTGCTAGAGATCAGTACGCAGATACGCAGTATTTT
CDR3 protein: CSARDQYADTQYF
V gene: TRBV20-1
clone size: many
J gene: TRBJ2-3
D gene: .

CDR3 DNA: TGTGCCAGCAGCTTAGTTTGGCCTAGCGGTGAGCAGTTCTTC
CDR3 protein: CASSLVWPSGEQFF
V gene: TRBV7-8
clone size: many
J gene: TRBJ2-1
D gene: TRBD2

CDR3 DNA: TGTGCCATCAGTGAACTCAACACTGAAGCTTTCTTT
CDR3 protein: CAISELNTEAFF
V gene: TRBV10-3
clone size: many
J gene: TRBJ1-1
D gene: .

CDR3 DNA: TGTGCCAGCAGCCCGGACAGCCTAGAGGGGACTGAAGCTTTCTTT
CDR3 protein: CASSPDSLEGTEAFF
V gene: TRBV14
clone size: .
J gene: TRBJ1-1
D gene: .

CDR3 DNA: TGTGCCAGCAGTATAGAGCCACCGGGACTAGCGACGAGCTCCTACAATGAGCAGTTCTTC
CDR3 protein: CASSIEPPGLATSSYNEQFF
V gene: TRBV6-1
clone size: many
J gene: TRBJ2-1
D gene: TRBD2

CDR3 DNA: TGTGCTAGTGGTCGGGATTCCTACCTGAACACTGAAGCTTTCTTT
CDR3 protein: CASGRDSYLNTEAFF
V gene: TRBV12-5
clone size: few
J gene: TRBJ1-1
D gene: .

CDR3 DNA: TGCGCCAGCGCCCACAGGGAAGGGTATAGCTACACCTTC
CDR3 protein: CASAHREGYSYTF
V gene: TRBV10-2
clone size: .
J gene: TRBJ1-2
D gene: .

CDR3 DNA: TGCAGTGCTAGTACCCCCTCAGGGTTTAGCACAGATACGCAGTATTTT
CDR3 protein: CSASTPSGFSTDTQYF
V gene: TRBV20-1
clone size: few
J gene: TRBJ2-3
D gene: .

CDR3 DNA: TGTGCCAGCAGTGCTACTAGCGGCGAGACATTAGTAGATACGCAGTATTTT
CDR3 protein: CASSATSGETLVDTQYF
V gene: TRBV12-3/TRBV12-4
clone size: many
J gene: TRBJ2-3
D gene: TRBD2

CDR3 DNA: TGCGCCAGCAGCGTAACAGGGAGGCAAGAGACCCAGTACTTC
CDR3 protein: CASSVTGRQETQYF
V gene: TRBV5-1
clone size: many
J gene: TRBJ2-5
D gene: .

CDR3 DNA: TGTGCCAGCAGTGAACTAGCGGGGGCCGACGAGCAGTACTTC
CDR3 protein: CASSELAGADEQYF
V gene: TRBV2
clone size: once
J gene: TRBJ2-7
D gene: TRBD2

CDR3 DNA: TGTGCCAGCAGTTACCGAAGCGGGAACGAGCAGTACTTC
CDR3 protein: CASSYRSGNEQYF
V gene: TRBV6-2/TRBV6-3
clone size: .
J gene: TRBJ2-7
D gene: TRBD2

CDR3 DNA: TGTGCCATCAGTGAGGTAGGGGTGAACACTGAAGCTTTCTTT
CDR3 protein: CAISEVGVNTEAFF
V gene: TRBV10-3
clone size: many
J gene: TRBJ1-1
D gene: .

CDR3 DNA: TGCAGTGCTAGACCCGGAGACAGGCTTTCGGATTTCGCCAAAAACATTCAGTACTTC
CDR3 protein: CSARPGDRLSDFAKNIQYF
V gene: TRBV20-1
clone size: many
J gene: TRBJ2-4
D gene: .

CDR3 DNA: TGTGCCAGCAGTCCAAGCGGCCCAGGGACCCAGTACTTC
CDR3 protein: CASSPSGPGTQYF
V gene: TRBV27
clone size: few
J gene: TRBJ2-5
D gene: .

CDR3 DNA: TGTGCCAGCAGTTGGACTAGCAACAATGAGCAGTTCTTC
CDR3 protein: CASSWTSNNEQFF
V gene: TRBV12-3/TRBV12-4
clone size: many
J gene: TRBJ2-1
D gene: TRBD2

CDR3 DNA: TGTGCCAGCAGCCAGGGACCGACGCTGGGGGCCAACGTCCTGACTTTC
CDR3 protein: CASSQGPTLGANVLTF
V gene: TRBV6-1
clone size: .
J gene: TRBJ2-6
D gene: .

CDR3 DNA: TGTGCCAGCAGTTACCCCTCCGGGGAGCTGTTTTTT
CDR3 protein: CASSYPSGELFF
V gene: TRBV11-3
clone size: .
J gene: TRBJ2-2
D gene: .

CDR3 DNA: TGTGCCAGCACCTCCCGGGGACAGGGGGGACCCTACACTGAAGCTTTCTTT
CDR3 protein: CASTSRGQGGPYTEAFF
V gene: TRBV6-1
clone size: many
J gene: TRBJ1-1
D gene: TRBD1

CDR3 DNA: TGTGCCAGCTCCAGGGGGGGGATGACAGATACGCAGTATTTT
CDR3 protein: CASSRGGMTDTQYF
V gene: TRBV27
clone size: .
J gene: TRBJ2-3
D gene: .

CDR3 DNA: TGTGCCAGCAGCCAAGATAGTACAGGGCCCTACGAGCAGTACTTC
CDR3 protein: CASSQDSTGPYEQYF
V gene: TRBV14
clone size: .
J gene: TRBJ2-7
D gene: .

CDR3 DNA: TGTGCTAGTGCCGAAAAAGGTGGGGGAGTGGGCACTGAAGCTTTCTTT
CDR3 protein: CASAEKGGGVGTEAFF
V gene: TRBV12-5
clone size: many
J gene: TRBJ1-1
D gene: .

CDR3 DNA: TGTGCCAGCAGCACCCGGGACAGCTACTCCTACGAGCAGTACTTC
CDR3 protein: CASSTRDSYSYEQYF
V gene: TRBV5-6
clone size: many
J gene: TRBJ2-7
D gene: TRBD1

CDR3 DNA: TGTGCTAGCGACAGATTCTCCTACGAGCAGTACTTC
CDR3 protein: CASDRFSYEQYF
V gene: TRBV12-5
clone size: .
J gene: TRBJ2-7
D gene: .

CDR3 DNA: TGTGCTAGTGGTCGGACAGGGGGCGAGCAGTACTTC
CDR3 protein: CASGRTGGEQYF
V gene: TRBV12-5
clone size: many
J gene: TRBJ2-7
D gene: TRBD1

CDR3 DNA: TGTGCCAGCAGTGAGTTCCCGACAACTAATGAAAAACTGTTTTTT
CDR3 protein: CASSEFPTTNEKLFF
V gene: TRBV6-1
clone size: few
J gene: TRBJ1-4
D gene: .

CDR3 DNA: TGTGCCAGCAGGCCGGGACAGGGGTATGGGGCCAACGTCCTGACTTTC
CDR3 protein: CASRPGQGYGANVLTF
V gene: TRBV28
clone size: .
J gene: TRBJ2-6
D gene: TRBD1

CDR3 DNA: TGTGCCATCAGTCAAATCGGGACAGTCCCCTACAATGAGCAGTTCTTC
CDR3 protein: CAISQIGTVPYNEQFF
V gene: TRBV10-3
clone size: few
J gene: TRBJ2-1
D gene: TRBD1

CDR3 DNA: TGTGCCAGCAGCCCCCGCAGGCGGAGTGAGCAGTACTTC
CDR3 protein: CASSPRRRSEQYF
V gene: TRBV7-2
clone size: many
J gene: TRBJ2-7
D gene: .

CDR3 DNA: TGTGCCAGCTCACCAGTTATCACGGCGAACACTGAAGCTTTCTTT
CDR3 protein: CASSPVITANTEAFF
V gene: TRBV18
clone size: many
J gene: TRBJ1-1
D gene: .

CDR3 DNA: TGTGCCAGCAGTCTGAAGGACAGGGGACTAGCGGGGCTCAATGAGCAGTTCTTC
CDR3 protein: CASSLKDRGLAGLNEQFF
V gene: TRBV12-3/TRBV12-4
clone size: .
J gene: TRBJ2-1
D gene: TRBD2

CDR3 DNA: TGCAGCGTTGCCAATTGGCGGGAGGGGCGGGATACGCAGTATTTT
CDR3 protein: CSVANWREGRDTQYF
V gene: TRBV29-1
clone size: .
J gene: TRBJ2-3
D gene: TRBD2

CDR3 DNA: TGTGCCAGCAGTTTGGGCGGTATGATGGAGACCCAGTACTTC
CDR3 protein: CASSLGGMMETQYF
V gene: TRBV28
clone size: many
J gene: TRBJ2-5
D gene: .

CDR3 DNA: TGCAGTGCTATGTCACTCGGGAGGGGCACAGATACGCAGTATTTT
CDR3 protein: CSAMSLGRGTDTQYF
V gene: TRBV20-1
clone size: few
J gene: TRBJ2-3
D gene: TRBD2

CDR3 DNA: TGTGCCAGCAGCCAAGGGACCCGAGGAAACACCATATATTTT
CDR3 protein: CASSQGTRGNTIYF
V gene: TRBV3-1
clone size: .
J gene: TRBJ1-3
D gene: .